A single sample gave rise to the 16 T cell receptor beta chains below, sequenced in a study of blood T cell repertoires in COVID-19. Sequencing was performed with immunoSEQ multiplex PCR; in TCRdb, only in-frame clones are kept and a portion is missing. The top ten hold roughly 6.2% of the sample, which has around 300,000 clones, around 90% seen once. Sample: PBMCs or T cells enriched from blood (not recorded which). The receptors stem from a woman between 35 and 50 years old who had recovered from COVID-19.

The chain joins TRBV28 to TRBJ1-4; no clear D. Germline lookup yields CDR1 MDHEN and CDR2 SYDVKM. This CDR3 spans 12 amino acids. In DNA form, the CDR3 reads TGTGTTTCCGGGGCAACTAATGAAAAACTGTTTTTT. Encoded protein: CVSGATNEKLFF.

The genes are TRBV10-3 and TRBJ1-3; D possibly corresponds to TRBD1 (6 bases). The CDR3 sequence is 12 residues long. CDR1 is ENHRY and CDR2 is SYGVKD in the germline V gene. The germline V and J ends were trimmed by 11 bases and 2 bases, with 10 bases remaining between them. Here the CDR3 DNA reads TGTGCCCTTGGGGGCCCTGGAAACACCATATATTTT. It translates to CALGGPGNTIYF.

This clone appeared a single time. V gene TRBV11-2 combines with J gene TRBJ2-7, with 9 bases aligning to TRBD1. The V segment lost 9 bases and the J segment 3 bases; nucleotides outside the gene matches: 12. Germline V gene lookup returns CDR1 SGHAT and CDR2 FQNNGV. The CDR3 consists of 15 residues. This CDR3 reads CASRRSGGQGYEQYF. As DNA, the CDR3 is TGTGCCAGTCGGAGGTCGGGGGGACAGGGCTACGAGCAGTACTTC.

The chain uses TRBV4-1 and TRBJ1-1, with D unresolved. Germline CDR1 reads MGHRA; CDR2 reads YSYEKL. This CDR3 has 15 residues. V was clipped by 0 bases and J by 5 bases, with 13 bases between them. In nucleotides, the CDR3 is TGCGCCAGCAGCCAAGACCGACTCCCCCGGACTGAAGCTTTCTTT. This sequence encodes CASSQDRLPRTEAFF.

V is TRBV7-9 and J is TRBJ1-2, with D hard to call. The germline V gene has CDR1 SEHNR and CDR2 FQNEAQ (reference sequence). Trimming removed 3 bases at V and 4 bases at J, with 12 bases between. The CDR3 is 14 residues long. The CDR3 loop reads CASSFPGVGYGYTF. CDR3 coding DNA: TGTGCCAGCAGCTTCCCCGGGGTAGGCTATGGCTACACCTTC.

This chain uses TRBV6-2 or TRBV6-3 with TRBJ2-3; 10 nucleotides line up with TRBD2. Per germline, CDR1 MNHEY and CDR2 SVGEGT. V lost 4 bases to trimming and J lost 4 bases; unmatched junction nucleotides: 8. The CDR3 runs 16 residues. CDR3 amino acids: CASSSASGSHADTQYF. In DNA, the CDR3 is TGTGCCAGCAGTTCCGCTAGCGGGAGTCATGCAGATACGCAGTATTTT.

This rearrangement joins TRBV7-2 to TRBJ2-5; tentatively, D is TRBD2 (6 bases). The CDR3 extends over 13 amino acids. The germline V gene has CDR1 SGHTA and CDR2 FQGNSA. With 3 bases removed from V and 9 bases from J, the gap between germline ends came to 14 bases. The CDR3 is CASSLGPSAAQYF. CDR3 bases: TGTGCCAGCAGCTTGGGGCCTAGCGCGGCCCAGTACTTC.

This clone appeared a single time. The gene calls are TRBV18 and TRBJ2-7, with 8 bases fitting TRBD1. The CDR3 loop spans 14 amino acids. Germline assignment: CDR1 KGHSH and CDR2 LQKENI. V trimming: 2 bases; J trimming: 5 bases; junction bases outside the gene matches: 5. In DNA form, the CDR3 reads TGTGCCAGCTCACCAGGACAGGGCTTGGACGAGCAGTACTTC. Residues: CASSPGQGLDEQYF.

This clone is a singleton in its sample. This chain links TRBV4-2 with TRBJ1-1; D possibly corresponds to TRBD1 (5 bases). V lost 2 bases, J lost 3 bases, and 13 bases lay in between. The CDR3 loop spans 15 amino acids. Germline CDR1 LGHNA, CDR2 YNFKEQ. This CDR3 reads CASSQQGSRDTEAFF. CDR3 bases: TGTGCCAGCAGCCAACAGGGAAGCCGGGACACTGAAGCTTTCTTT.

The chain links TRBV7-8 to TRBJ2-7; possible D gene TRBD1, 5 bases. Germline V gene lookup returns CDR1 SGHVS and CDR2 FQNEAQ. This CDR3 comprises 13 residues. V lost 1 base and J 3 bases, leaving 7 bases between the germline ends. The CDR3 sequence is CASSLGGGYEQYF. In DNA form, the CDR3 reads TGTGCCAGCAGCTTAGGGGGCGGCTACGAGCAGTACTTC.

The rearrangement joins TRBV28 to TRBJ2-7, with TRBD2 as a possible D gene (5 bases). Germline loops: CDR1 MDHEN, CDR2 SYDVKM. Trimming took off 3 bases at V and 3 bases at J, with 9 bases between the two ends. The CDR3 loop spans 13 amino acids. The CDR3, as DNA: TGTGCCAGCAGTTTGGAGGTGGGCTACGAGCAGTACTTC. This encodes CASSLEVGYEQYF.

The chain has TRBV4-1 and TRBJ1-6; D is possibly TRBD1 (6 bases). The CDR3 covers 18 residues. The germline V and J ends were trimmed by 0 bases and 0 bases, with 12 bases remaining between them. CDR1 and CDR2 from the germline V gene are MGHRA and YSYEKL. CDR3 coding DNA: TGCGCCAGCAGCCAAGATGGTCAGGGGAGCTCCTATAATTCACCCCTCCACTTT. Translation gives CASSQDGQGSSYNSPLHF.

This rearrangement joins TRBV27 to TRBJ1-1; 10 bases fit TRBD1. Germline V gene data show CDR1 as MNHEY and CDR2 as SMNVEV (reference sequence). The CDR3 extends over 13 amino acids. V was clipped by 7 bases and J by 5 bases; unmatched bases: 4. As DNA, the CDR3 is TGTGCCAGCACGGGACAGGGGAGGACTGAAGCTTTCTTT. Amino acid sequence: CASTGQGRTEAFF.

The table lists this clone with a count of one. This rearrangement joins TRBV15 to TRBJ1-1, with D uncertain. Trimming shortened V by 0 bases and J by 7 bases, and 9 bases separated the two germline ends. The germline gives CDR1 LNHNV, CDR2 YYDKDF (reference sequence). This CDR3 region has 13 residues. In DNA form, the CDR3 reads TGTGCCACCAGCAGAGAACGAGCGGATGAAGCTTTCTTT. Translating gives CATSRERADEAFF. Variable domain in full (rest from reference TRBV15 and TRBJ1-1): DAMVIQNPRYQVTQFGKPVTLSCSQTLNHNVMYWYQQKSSQAPKLLFHYYDKDFNNEADTPDNFQSRRPNTSFCFLDIRSPGLGDTAMYLCATSRERADEAFFGQGTRLTVV.

The chain carries TRBV28 and TRBJ1-4; D might be TRBD1 (5 bases). The V and J ends lost 11 bases and 7 bases respectively, with 11 bases between them. The CDR3 consists of 11 residues. Germline V lookup: CDR1 MDHEN, CDR2 SYDVKM. DNA of the CDR3: TGTGCCTCGGAGGGGTCTGAAAAACTGTTTTTT. This gives the protein CASEGSEKLFF.

This clone was picked up a small number of times. V gene TRBV28 combines with J gene TRBJ2-1, with 11 bases aligning to TRBD2. The CDR3 is made up of 15 amino acids. The V gene's germline CDR1 is MDHEN and CDR2 SYDVKM. J was trimmed by 8 bases and V by 7 bases; bases with no gene match: 10. For the CDR3, the DNA is TGTGCCAGCATTAGCTTTAGCGGGAGGGTGTATGAGCAGTTCTTC. Translated: CASISFSGRVYEQFF. The variable domain in full, with the rest retrieved from reference TRBV28 and TRBJ2-1, is DVKVTQSSRYLVKRTGEKVFLECVQDMDHENMFWYRQDPGLGLRLIYFSYDVKMKEKGDIPEGYSVSREKKERFSLILESASTNQTSMYLCASISFSGRVYEQFFGPGTRLTVL.